Each of the 22 T cell receptor beta chains below was sequenced from the same sample in a study of cytomegalovirus exposure and HLA in healthy donors. It was with 60 Vbeta and 13 Jbeta primers that the PCR ran. This table comes from immunoSEQ multiplex PCR, and its TCRdb copy is limited to in-frame clones, with some not included. The sample table includes just over 50,000 clones. The material sequenced was PBMCs. The receptors stem from a woman between 55 and 75 years old in good health and CMV-seropositive.

The rearrangement links TRBV10-1 to TRBJ2-1, with D tentatively TRBD2 (5 bases). Trimming removed 3 bases at V and 9 bases at J, with 6 bases between. The germline V gene encodes CDR1 WNHNN and CDR2 SYGVQD (reference sequence). CDR3 length: 11 residues. The CDR3 spells CASSDEGEQFF. The CDR3 DNA sequence: TGCGCCAGCAGTGACGAGGGTGAGCAGTTCTTC.

This chain links TRBV6-6 with TRBJ2-1; TRBD1 agrees at 7 bases. Germline V gene sequence: CDR1 MNHNY, CDR2 SVGAGI (reference sequence). V dropped 5 bases and J dropped 4; count of bases not matched to a gene: 8. The CDR3 totals 15 residues. The CDR3: CASSPDRVMYNEQFF. The DNA of the CDR3 is TGTGCCAGCAGTCCCGACAGGGTGATGTACAATGAGCAGTTCTTC.

This chain uses TRBV5-6 with TRBJ1-1, with 7 bases matching TRBD1. The germline CDR1 and CDR2 sequences are SGHDT and YYEEEE. Trimming took 4 bases from V and 0 from J; bases not matched to a gene: 12. The CDR3 sequence is 17 residues long. The CDR3 here is CASSVGGTATMNTEAFF. The CDR3 nucleotides are TGTGCCAGCAGCGTGGGAGGGACAGCAACCATGAACACTGAAGCTTTCTTT.

This sequence joins TRBV9 and TRBJ2-5; 7 bases are a match to TRBD1. Germline values: CDR1 SGDLS, CDR2 YYNGEE. CDR3 length: 15 residues. V shed 6 bases, J shed 3 bases, and the junction held 11 bases outside the gene matches. CDR3 in amino acids: CASMYRGRVEETQYF. The CDR3, as DNA: TGTGCCAGCATGTACAGGGGCCGAGTCGAAGAGACCCAGTACTTC.

Concerning this clone itself: A read error may account for a junction end that differs from germline. V is TRBV19 and J is TRBJ2-2; tentatively, D is TRBD2 (6 bases). CDR3 length equals 14 residues. Per germline, CDR1 LNHDA and CDR2 SQIVND (reference sequence). This chain's CDR3 is CASRSGSNTRELFF. The CDR3 bases are TGTGCCAGTAGATCCGGGAGTAACACCAGGGAGCTGTTTTTT.

This rearrangement joins TRBV6-5 to TRBJ2-1; D remains ambiguous. The ends were cut back, 2 bases at V and 4 bases at J, with 3 bases in the middle. The CDR3 consists of 12 residues. Germline CDR1 and CDR2: MNHEY and SVGAGI. The CDR3 here is CASSYAYNEQFF. CDR3 bases: TGTGCCAGCAGTTACGCGTACAATGAGCAGTTCTTC.

V and J are TRBV7-9 and TRBJ2-7; a possible D gene is TRBD1 (6 bases). The CDR3 length is 17 residues. Germline-derived CDR1 and CDR2 are SEHNR and FQNEAQ (reference sequence). With 3 bases removed from V and 4 bases from J, the gap between germline ends came to 22 bases. CDR3 sequence: CASSLDPPGQDPYEQYF. The DNA for the CDR3 is TGTGCCAGCAGCTTGGACCCGCCGGGACAAGACCCTTACGAGCAGTACTTC.

The chain recombines TRBV5-1 with TRBJ2-7, with D perhaps matching TRBD1 (7 bases). The CDR3 length is 14 residues. V was clipped by 4 bases and J by 2 bases, with 13 bases between them. Per the germline V gene, CDR1 is SGHRS and CDR2 is YFSETQ. The CDR3 reads CASSPGGGAYEQYF. DNA of the CDR3: TGCGCCAGCAGCCCTGGAGGGGGCGCCTACGAGCAGTACTTC. The complete variable domain, with remaining parts taken from reference TRBV5-1 and TRBJ2-7, reads KAGVTQTPRYLIKTRGQQVTLSCSPISGHRSVSWYQQTPGQGLQFLFEYFSETQRNKGNFPGRFSGRQFSNSRSEMNVSTLELGDSALYLCASSPGGGAYEQYFGPGTRLTVT.

CDR3 residues: CASSAWTERVMNTEAFF. The CDR3 coding sequence is TGTGCCAGCAGTGCTTGGACAGAGCGCGTTATGAACACTGAAGCTTTCTTT. This chain connects TRBV2 to TRBJ1-1, with a weak D call TRBD1 (6 bases). V shed 4 bases and J shed 0 bases, with 18 bases lying between them. Germline V gene lookup returns CDR1 SNHLY and CDR2 FYNNEI. The CDR3 runs to 17 residues.

This chain uses TRBV2 with TRBJ1-1, with D perhaps matching TRBD1 (5 bases). CDR1 SNHLY and CDR2 FYNNEI come from the germline V gene. The CDR3 has 11 amino acids. V shed 2 bases and J shed 11 bases, with 9 bases lying between them. The CDR3 is CASSERGGAFF. The CDR3, as DNA: TGTGCCAGCAGTGAACGGGGGGGGGCTTTCTTT.

The chain joins TRBV7-9 to TRBJ2-7, with D unclear. The CDR3 extends over 11 amino acids. The germline V gene encodes CDR1 SEHNR and CDR2 FQNEAQ (reference sequence). The CDR3 coding sequence is TGTGCAGTAACGGTATTCGACGAGCAGTACTTC. Protein sequence: CAVTVFDEQYF.

The gene calls are TRBV19 and TRBJ1-2, with a possible D match to TRBD1 (6 bases). From germline, CDR1 is LNHDA and CDR2 SQIVND (reference sequence). V was shortened by 2 bases and J by 0 bases, with 7 bases between the two germline ends. The CDR3 totals 14 residues. The CDR3 loop is CASSITGSNYGYTF. The CDR3, as DNA: TGTGCCAGTAGTATAACAGGGTCTAACTATGGCTACACCTTC.

This chain connects TRBV5-1 to TRBJ1-1; 8 bases line up with TRBD1. Trimming at V came to 5 bases and at J to 5 bases, leaving 5 bases not matched to a gene. CDR3 length equals 13 residues. From germline, CDR1 is SGHRS and CDR2 YFSETQ. CDR3 sequence (DNA): TGCGCCAGCAGTACAGGGGGAGCGACTGAAGCTTTCTTT. Translated, it gives CASSTGGATEAFF.

The chain carries TRBV5-1 and TRBJ1-6; no clear D. This CDR3 comprises 13 residues. V gave up 8 bases and J gave up 7 bases, with 13 bases separating them. Germline V lookup: CDR1 SGHRS, CDR2 YFSETQ. CDR3 sequence (DNA): TGCGCCAGACTAGGCATTGTAAATTCACCCCTCCACTTT. Protein sequence: CARLGIVNSPLHF.

V gene TRBV4-1 combines with J gene TRBJ1-6; tentatively, D is TRBD1 (5 bases). Germline V gene lookup returns CDR1 MGHRA and CDR2 YSYEKL. The CDR3 is 15 residues long. Trimming removed 1 base from V and 7 bases from J, with 11 bases in between. The CDR3 bases are TGCGCCAGCAGCCAAGTCCAGGGAACGAATTCACCCCTCCACTTT. It encodes CASSQVQGTNSPLHF.

The J gene is TRBJ1-2, the V gene TRBV18; maybe TRBD1 (6 bases). Trimming removed 3 bases at V and 4 bases at J, with 12 bases between. The CDR3 sequence is 14 residues long. CDR1 KGHSH and CDR2 LQKENI come from the germline V gene. The chain's CDR3 is CASSPQGTTYGYTF. Written as DNA, the CDR3 is TGTGCCAGCTCACCTCAGGGGACCACCTATGGCTACACCTTC.

The J gene is TRBJ1-2, the V gene TRBV7-9; TRBD1 matches 8 bases. V lost 1 base and J lost 2; bases outside the gene matches: 6. Germline assignment: CDR1 SEHNR and CDR2 FQNEAQ (reference sequence). The CDR3 extends over 16 amino acids. CDR3 loop: CASSLGGGQENYGYTF. The CDR3 region has the DNA TGTGCCAGCAGCTTAGGGGGGGGACAGGAAAACTATGGCTACACCTTC. Supplemented by reference TRBV7-9 and TRBJ1-2, the full variable domain reads DTGVSQNPRHKITKRGQNVTFRCDPISEHNRLYWYRQTLGQGPEFLTYFQNEAQLEKSRLLSDRFSAERPKGSFSTLEIQRTEQGDSAMYLCASSLGGGQENYGYTFGSGTRLTVV.

The chain has TRBV6-1 and TRBJ1-1, with 8 bases that match TRBD1. In germline, CDR1 is MNHNS, CDR2 SASEGT. The junction had 9 bases not matched to a gene; V was cut back by 7 bases and J by 5 bases. The CDR3 loop spans 14 amino acids. This CDR3 is CASIRTGTSTEAFF. The CDR3 coding sequence is TGTGCCAGCATAAGGACAGGGACGAGTACTGAAGCTTTCTTT.

The rearrangement uses TRBV5-5 and TRBJ2-3; no definite D call. This CDR3 is 14 amino acids long. V was pared by 0 bases and J by 3 bases, with 8 bases between. Germline loops: CDR1 SGHKS, CDR2 YYEKEE (reference sequence). Written as DNA, the CDR3 is TGTGCCAGCAGCTTGGAAGTAGCTACAGATACGCAGTATTTT. It specifies CASSLEVATDTQYF.

The rearrangement links TRBV7-8 to TRBJ1-2; D unresolved. The germline V gene has CDR1 SGHVS and CDR2 FQNEAQ. This CDR3 is 15 amino acids long. The V end lost 1 base, the J end lost 4 bases, and 13 bases lay between the germline ends. This chain's CDR3 is CASSLERGLIYGYTF. The CDR3 nucleotides are TGTGCCAGCAGCTTAGAACGGGGTCTTATCTATGGCTACACCTTC.

The J gene is TRBJ1-6, the V gene TRBV6-1; possibly TRBD1 for D (5 bases). The CDR3 length is 15 residues. CDR1 is MNHNS and CDR2 is SASEGT in the germline V gene. V lost 3 bases to trimming and J lost 2 bases, with 8 bases between them. CDR3 region: CASSERQPYNSPLHF. For the CDR3, the DNA is TGTGCCAGCAGTGAGAGACAGCCCTATAATTCACCCCTCCACTTT.

The chain carries TRBV6-5 and TRBJ1-1; D is perhaps TRBD1 (6 bases). Germline CDR1 and CDR2: MNHEY and SVGAGI. The CDR3 consists of 13 residues. Deletions cut 2 bases from V and 10 bases from J, with 14 bases between. The CDR3, as DNA: TGTGCCAGCAGTTACGGGGGGGCGTATGGAGCTTTCTTT. This encodes CASSYGGAYGAFF.